This T cell receptor beta chain was sequenced during a study of T cells in narcolepsy. Whole-study context: Donors had narcolepsy type 1 or type 2, or were healthy controls.

Germline V gene sequence: CDR1 SGHRS, CDR2 YFSETQ. CDR3 length: 15 amino acids. V was pared by 0 bases and J by 2 bases, with 10 bases between. Study observations and caveats: Some memory CD4+ repertoires had no autoreactive clone sequences.

Points on this clone: Its antigen is undetermined.

Method: immunoSEQ multiplex PCR; TCRdb's copy keeps in-frame clones and lacks some. Seen here are 30,000 to 40,000 clones, 75% to 90% observed once, and the top ten hold around 2.5%. Sequencing used CD45RA- memory CD4+ T cells from PBMCs. The receptor was isolated from a human donor with narcolepsy. V gene TRBV5-1 combines with J gene TRBJ2-3, with TRBD1 as a possible D gene (5 bases). CDR3 nucleotides: TGCGCCAGCAGCTTGGTGGCCAGGGCCACAGATACGCAGTATTTT. Translating gives CASSLVARATDTQYF.